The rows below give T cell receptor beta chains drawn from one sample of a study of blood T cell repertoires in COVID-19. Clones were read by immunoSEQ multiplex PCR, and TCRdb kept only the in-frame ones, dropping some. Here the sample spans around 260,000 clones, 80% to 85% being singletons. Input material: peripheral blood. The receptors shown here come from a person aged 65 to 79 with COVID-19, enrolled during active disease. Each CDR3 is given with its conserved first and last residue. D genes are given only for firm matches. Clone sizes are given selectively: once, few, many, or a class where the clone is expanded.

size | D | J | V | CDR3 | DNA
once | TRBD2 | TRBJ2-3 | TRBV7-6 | CASSSTLADRTDTQYF | TGTGCCAGCAGCTCGACACTAGCGGATCGTACAGATACGCAGTATTTT
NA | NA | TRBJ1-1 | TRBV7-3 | CASSLMGSRLNTEAFF | TGTGCCAGCAGCTTAATGGGCAGCAGATTGAACACTGAAGCTTTCTTT
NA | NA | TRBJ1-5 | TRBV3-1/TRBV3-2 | CASSQDLGNQPQHF | TGTGCCAGCAGCCAAGACCTCGGGAATCAGCCCCAGCATTTT
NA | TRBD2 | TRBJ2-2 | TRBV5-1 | CASSPINPGLAGGLVGELFF | TGCGCCAGCAGCCCGATAAACCCCGGACTAGCGGGGGGGCTGGTCGGGGAGCTGTTTTTT
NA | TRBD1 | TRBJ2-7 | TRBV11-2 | CASSPARTGSYEQYF | TGTGCCAGCAGCCCAGCCCGGACAGGGTCCTACGAGCAGTACTTC
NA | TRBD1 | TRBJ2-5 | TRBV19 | CASRKTGAIRETQYF | TGTGCCAGTAGGAAAACAGGGGCCATCCGGGAGACCCAGTACTTC
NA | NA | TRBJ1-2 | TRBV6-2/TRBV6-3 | CASSSGSYGYTF | TGTGCCAGCAGTTCAGGCTCCTATGGCTACACCTTC
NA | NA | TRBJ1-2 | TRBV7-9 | CASSSEGYTF | TGTGCCAGCAGCTCGGAGGGCTACACCTTC
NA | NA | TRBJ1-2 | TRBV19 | CASSTLGSRNYGYTF | TGTGCCAGTAGTACCCTCGGATCGCGGAACTATGGCTACACCTTC
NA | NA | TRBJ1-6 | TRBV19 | CASKAGGDNSPLHF | TGTGCCAGTAAAGCAGGAGGAGATAATTCACCCCTCCACTTT
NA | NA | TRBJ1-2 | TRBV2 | CASIEAGANYGYTF | TGTGCCAGCATTGAGGCAGGGGCTAACTATGGCTACACCTTC
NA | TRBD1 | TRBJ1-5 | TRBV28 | CASSSRGGGQPQHF | TGTGCCAGCAGTTCGAGAGGGGGCGGTCAGCCCCAGCATTTT